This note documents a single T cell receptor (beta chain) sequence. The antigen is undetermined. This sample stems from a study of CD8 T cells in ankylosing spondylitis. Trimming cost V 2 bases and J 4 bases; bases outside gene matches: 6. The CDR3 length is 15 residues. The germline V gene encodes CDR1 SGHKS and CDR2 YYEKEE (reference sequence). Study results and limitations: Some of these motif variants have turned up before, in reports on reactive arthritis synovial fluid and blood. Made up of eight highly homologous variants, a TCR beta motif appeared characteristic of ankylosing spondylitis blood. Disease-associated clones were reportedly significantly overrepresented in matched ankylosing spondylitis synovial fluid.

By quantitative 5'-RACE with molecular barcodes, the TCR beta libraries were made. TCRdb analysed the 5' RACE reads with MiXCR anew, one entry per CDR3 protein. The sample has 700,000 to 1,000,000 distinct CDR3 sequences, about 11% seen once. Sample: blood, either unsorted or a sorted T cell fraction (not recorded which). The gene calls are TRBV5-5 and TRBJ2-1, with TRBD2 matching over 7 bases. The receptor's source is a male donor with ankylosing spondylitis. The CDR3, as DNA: TGTGCCAGCAGCTTTCTAGCGGAAATTTACAATGAGCAGTTCTTC. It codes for CASSFLAEIYNEQFF. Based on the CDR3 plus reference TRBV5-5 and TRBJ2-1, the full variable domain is DAGVTQSPTHLIKTRGQQVTLRCSPISGHKSVSWYQQVLGQGPQFIFQYYEKEERGRGNFPDRFSARQFPNYSSELNVNALLLGDSALYLCASSFLAEIYNEQFFGPGTRLTVL.